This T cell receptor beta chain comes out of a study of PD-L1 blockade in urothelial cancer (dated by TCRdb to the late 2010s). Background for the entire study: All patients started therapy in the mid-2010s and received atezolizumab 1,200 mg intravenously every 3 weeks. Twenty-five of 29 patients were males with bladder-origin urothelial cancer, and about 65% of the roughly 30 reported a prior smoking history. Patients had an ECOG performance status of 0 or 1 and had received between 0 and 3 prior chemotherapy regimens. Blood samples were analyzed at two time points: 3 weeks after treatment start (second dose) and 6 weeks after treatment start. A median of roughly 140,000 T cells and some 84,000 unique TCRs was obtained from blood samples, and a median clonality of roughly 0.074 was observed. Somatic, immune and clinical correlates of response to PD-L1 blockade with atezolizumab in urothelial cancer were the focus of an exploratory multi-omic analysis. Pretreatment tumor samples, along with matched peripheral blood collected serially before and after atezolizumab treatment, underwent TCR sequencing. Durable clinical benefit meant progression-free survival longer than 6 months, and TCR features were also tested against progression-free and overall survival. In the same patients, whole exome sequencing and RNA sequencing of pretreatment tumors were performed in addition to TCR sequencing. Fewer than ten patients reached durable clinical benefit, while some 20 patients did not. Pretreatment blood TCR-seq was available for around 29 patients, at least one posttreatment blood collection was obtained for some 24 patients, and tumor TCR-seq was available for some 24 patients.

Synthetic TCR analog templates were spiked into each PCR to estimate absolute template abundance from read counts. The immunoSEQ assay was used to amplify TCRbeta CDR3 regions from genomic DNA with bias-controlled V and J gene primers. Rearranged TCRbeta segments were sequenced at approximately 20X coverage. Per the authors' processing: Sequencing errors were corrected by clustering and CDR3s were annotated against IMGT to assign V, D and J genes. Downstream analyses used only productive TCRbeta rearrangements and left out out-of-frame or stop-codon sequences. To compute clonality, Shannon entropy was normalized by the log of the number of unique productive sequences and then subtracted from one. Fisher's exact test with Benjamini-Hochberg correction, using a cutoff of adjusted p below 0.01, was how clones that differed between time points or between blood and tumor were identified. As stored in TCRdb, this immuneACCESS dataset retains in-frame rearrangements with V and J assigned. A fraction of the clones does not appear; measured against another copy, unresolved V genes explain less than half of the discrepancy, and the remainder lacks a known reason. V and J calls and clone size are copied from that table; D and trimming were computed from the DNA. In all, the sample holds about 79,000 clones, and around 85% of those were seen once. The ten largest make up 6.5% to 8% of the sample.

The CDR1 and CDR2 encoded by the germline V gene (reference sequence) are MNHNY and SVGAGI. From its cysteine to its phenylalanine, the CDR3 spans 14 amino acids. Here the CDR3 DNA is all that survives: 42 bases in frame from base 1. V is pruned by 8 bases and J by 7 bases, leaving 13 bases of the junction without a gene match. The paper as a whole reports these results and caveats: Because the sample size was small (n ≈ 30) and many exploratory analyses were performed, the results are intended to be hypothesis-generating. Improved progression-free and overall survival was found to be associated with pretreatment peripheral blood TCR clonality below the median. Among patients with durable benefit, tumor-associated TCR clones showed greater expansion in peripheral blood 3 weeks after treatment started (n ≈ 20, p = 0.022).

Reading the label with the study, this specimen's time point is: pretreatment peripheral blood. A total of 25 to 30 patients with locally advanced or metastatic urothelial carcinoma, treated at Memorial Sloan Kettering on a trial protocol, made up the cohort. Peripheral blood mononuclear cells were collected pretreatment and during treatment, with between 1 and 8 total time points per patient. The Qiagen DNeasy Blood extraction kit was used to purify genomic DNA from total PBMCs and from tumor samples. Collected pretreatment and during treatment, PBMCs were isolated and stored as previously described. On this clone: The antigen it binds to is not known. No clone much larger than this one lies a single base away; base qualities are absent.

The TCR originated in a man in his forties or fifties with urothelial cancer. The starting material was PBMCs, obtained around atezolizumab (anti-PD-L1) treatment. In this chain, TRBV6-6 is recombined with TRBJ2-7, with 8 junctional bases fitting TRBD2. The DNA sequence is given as TGTGCCAGCCAGGGGACTAGTGGGTCGAGGGAGCAGTACTTC. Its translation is CASQGTSGSREQYF.